The 5 T cell receptor beta chains below were found in one sample sequenced in a study of cytomegalovirus exposure and HLA in healthy donors. The PCR contained 60 Vbeta and 13 Jbeta primers. This table comes from immunoSEQ multiplex PCR, and its TCRdb copy is limited to in-frame clones, with some not included. This repertoire includes some 83,000 clones. The sequenced sample was PBMCs. Every receptor here comes from a woman between 25 and 40 years old in good health and CMV-seronegative.

This rearrangement joins TRBV15 to TRBJ2-2; possible D gene TRBD2, 6 bases. Per the germline V gene, CDR1 is LNHNV and CDR2 is YYDKDF (reference sequence). V lost 0 bases and J 4 bases, leaving 12 bases between the germline ends. The CDR3 is made up of 16 amino acids. This CDR3 reads CATSRDRGRSTGELFF. The CDR3 coding sequence is TGTGCCACCAGCAGAGATCGGGGGAGATCCACCGGGGAGCTGTTTTTT. The full variable domain, its missing parts supplied by reference TRBV15 and TRBJ2-2, is DAMVIQNPRYQVTQFGKPVTLSCSQTLNHNVMYWYQQKSSQAPKLLFHYYDKDFNNEADTPDNFQSRRPNTSFCFLDIRSPGLGDTAMYLCATSRDRGRSTGELFFGEGSRLTVL.

The rearrangement links TRBV6-1 to TRBJ2-7; 9 bases match TRBD1. Per the germline V gene, CDR1 is MNHNS and CDR2 is SASEGT. This CDR3 is 14 amino acids long. V lost 6 bases and J lost 6; bases outside the gene matches: 9. The CDR3 region is CASRPRGQGSEQYF. The CDR3 DNA sequence: TGTGCCAGCAGACCCAGAGGACAGGGGAGCGAGCAGTACTTC.

This chain links TRBV30 with TRBJ1-2; D is possibly TRBD1 (6 bases). From germline, CDR1 is GTSNPN and CDR2 SVGIG (reference sequence). The V end was cut by 4 bases, the J end by 2 bases, with 11 bases between. The CDR3 contains 13 residues. For the CDR3, the DNA is TGTGCCTGGACGGCGGGGGCAAACTATGGCTACACCTTC. Its protein product is CAWTAGANYGYTF.

The chain has TRBV19 and TRBJ1-1; TRBD1 is a possible D gene (5 bases). Per germline, CDR1 LNHDA and CDR2 SQIVND (reference sequence). The CDR3 extends over 13 amino acids. Between the trimmed V and J ends, which lost 8 bases and 3 bases, there was a span of 13 bases. The CDR3 DNA reads TGTGCCAGTGCCCCGGGGGAAGACACTGAAGCTTTCTTT. Translated: CASAPGEDTEAFF.

Here the CDR3 reads CASGLGSSGNTEAFF. CDR3 sequence (DNA): TGTGCTAGTGGTTTGGGATCCTCGGGGAACACTGAAGCTTTCTTT. The chain carries TRBV12-5 and TRBJ1-1; D is unclear. Trimming stripped 1 base from V and 1 base from J, with 10 bases between. The CDR3 length is 15 residues. Germline V gives CDR1 LGHNT, CDR2 FRNRAP. Drawing the rest from reference TRBV12-5 and TRBJ1-1, the complete variable domain is DARVTQTPRHKVTEMGQEVTMRCQPILGHNTVFWYRQTMMQGLELLAYFRNRAPLDDSGMPKDRFSAEMPDATLATLKIQPSEPRDSAVYFCASGLGSSGNTEAFFGQGTRLTVV.